The 23 T cell receptor beta chains below all came from one sample that was sequenced in a study of human CD8 memory T cell subsets (dated by TCRdb to the early 2020s). A Human TCR Profiling Kit was used to prepare UMI-labeled 5' RACE TCRbeta libraries. Following reprocessing of the reads by TCRdb, the data hold one row per CDR3 protein sequence and no DNA is available. This specimen's table enumerates over 10,000 distinct CDR3 sequences. The biggest ten clones account for 14% of the sample. Sequenced: CD8+ T cells from PBMCs. These receptors all stem from a human donor in good health.

The V gene is TRBV4-3, the J gene TRBJ2-3; TCRdb outputs TRBD2, but without DNA this stays unchecked. The length of the CDR3 is 17 residues. Per the germline V gene, CDR1 is LGHNA and CDR2 is YSLEER. This CDR3 is CASSHSLAGSSTDTQYF.

This rearrangement joins TRBV4-1 to TRBJ1-1; TCRdb's D gene call, TRBD1, goes unchecked for lack of DNA. Looked up from germline, CDR1 is MGHRA and CDR2 is YSYEKL. This CDR3 contains 15 residues. CDR3 region: CASSQDPGGGTEAFF.

The rearrangement links TRBV12-3 or TRBV12-4 to TRBJ1-2; TCRdb calls TRBD1, which cannot be checked without DNA. This CDR3 has 14 amino acids. CDR3 loop: CASRPGQGNYGYTF.

The V and J genes are TRBV7-9 and TRBJ2-7. From germline, CDR1 is SEHNR and CDR2 FQNEAQ (reference sequence). There are 12 residues in the CDR3. This CDR3 reads CAGSLGIYEQYF.

V and J are TRBV27 and TRBJ2-2; with no DNA, the TCRdb D assignment of TRBD2 cannot be verified. In germline, CDR1 is MNHEY, CDR2 SMNVEV (reference sequence). The length of the CDR3 is 16 residues. CDR3 in amino acids: CASSSRTSGIPGELFF.

The chain combines TRBV27 with TRBJ2-1; the TCRdb call, TRBD1, lacks DNA for checking. CDR1 and CDR2 from the germline V gene are MNHEY and SMNVEV (reference sequence). The CDR3 is made up of 16 amino acids. Here the CDR3 reads CASSLLIRDSYNEQFF.

This clonotype is called medium-sized (0.01 to 0.1%) based on its frequency. The J gene is TRBJ2-2, the V gene TRBV7-3; TCRdb indicates TRBD1, and absent DNA this call remains unverified. The germline V gene encodes CDR1 SGHTA and CDR2 FQGTGA. The CDR3 totals 15 residues. CDR3 sequence reads: CASSSGTGGTGELFF. Full variable domain (remainder filled in from reference TRBV7-3 and TRBJ2-2): GAGVSQTPSNKVTEKGKYVELRCDPISGHTALYWYRQSLGQGPEFLIYFQGTGAADDSGLPNDRFFAVRPEGSVSTLKIQRTERGDSAVYLCASSSGTGGTGELFFGEGSRLTVL.

This clonotype registers medium-sized (0.01 to 0.1%) by frequency. This chain links TRBV7-9 with TRBJ2-2; TCRdb's D gene call, TRBD1, goes unchecked for lack of DNA. The CDR3 loop spans 14 amino acids. CDR1 SEHNR and CDR2 FQNEAQ come from the germline V gene (reference sequence). The CDR3: CASSSEDSTGELFF.

The chain is built from TRBV7-7 and TRBJ2-2; without DNA, the TCRdb call of TRBD1 cannot be checked. Germline CDR1 reads SSHAT; CDR2 reads FNYEAQ (reference sequence). This CDR3 is built from 14 residues. The CDR3 spells CASSLVAPTGELFF.

This CDR3 is CASSRTSGRPHNEQFF. This chain connects TRBV14 to TRBJ2-1; checking the TCRdb D call of TRBD2 is not possible without DNA. CDR3 length: 16 amino acids. Germline values: CDR1 SGHDN, CDR2 FVKESK.

CDR3 in amino acids: CASTPYRPDEQFF. The rearrangement uses TRBV23-1 and TRBJ2-1; TCRdb's D call, TRBD1, is unchecked because there is no DNA. TRBV23-1 counts as an open reading frame of uncertain function. The CDR3 has 13 residues.

The V call is TRBV9, the J call TRBJ1-1; TCRdb gives TRBD1 as the D gene, but with no DNA this cannot be confirmed. CDR1 is SGDLS and CDR2 is YYNGEE in the germline V gene. This CDR3 has 15 residues. CDR3 in amino acids: CASSPSGQGHTEAFF.

Judged by frequency, this clonotype is medium-sized (0.01 to 0.1%). The chain uses TRBV14 and TRBJ2-5; the TRBD2 assignment by TCRdb is unverifiable without DNA. CDR1 and CDR2 from the germline V gene are SGHDN and FVKESK. CDR3 length: 12 residues. CDR3 sequence reads: CASSAPPETQYF.

This sequence joins TRBV20-1 and TRBJ2-7; TCRdb designates TRBD2, a call that cannot be tested without DNA. This CDR3 comprises 15 residues. CDR1 and CDR2 from the germline V gene are DFQATT and SNEGSKA (reference sequence). The CDR3 reads CSAREASEIPYEQYF.

The chain joins TRBV29-1 to TRBJ2-3; the TCRdb D gene call, TRBD1, has no DNA to confirm it. Germline V gene lookup returns CDR1 SQVTM and CDR2 ANQGSEA. The CDR3 extends over 15 amino acids. CDR3 protein: CSVEGGAGRTDTQYF.

The gene calls are TRBV4-3 and TRBJ2-7; TCRdb lists TRBD1, though no DNA is available to test this call. Germline values: CDR1 LGHNA, CDR2 YSLEER. This CDR3 is built from 16 residues. CDR3: CASSRETGTENYEQYF.

Its frequency marks this clonotype as medium-sized (0.01 to 0.1%). The rearrangement joins TRBV20-1 to TRBJ1-1; the TCRdb call, TRBD1, lacks DNA for checking. From germline, CDR1 is DFQATT and CDR2 SNEGSKA (reference sequence). The CDR3 is 13 residues long. This CDR3 reads CSARTGIATEAFF.

CDR3 amino acids: CASSHPGLYATDTQYF. The chain carries TRBV27 and TRBJ2-3; no DNA is available, so the TRBD2 call from TCRdb remains unchecked. The V gene's germline CDR1 is MNHEY and CDR2 SMNVEV (reference sequence). The CDR3 has 16 amino acids.

The chain has TRBV28 and TRBJ1-1; no DNA is available, so the TRBD1 call from TCRdb remains unchecked. The CDR3 has 20 residues. Germline assignment: CDR1 MDHEN and CDR2 SYDVKM. CDR3 loop: CASAKTPILDSDDPYTEAFF.

The chain has TRBV6-2 or TRBV6-3 and TRBJ2-7. CDR3 size: 15 residues. Looked up from germline, CDR1 is MNHEY and CDR2 is SVGEGT. Here the CDR3 reads CASSYSKGLLNEQYF.

This chain uses TRBV5-1 with TRBJ2-1; TCRdb names TRBD1, which stays unverified in the absence of DNA. CDR3 size: 15 residues. Germline V CDR1 and CDR2: SGHRS, YFSETQ. The CDR3 protein is CASSLGGGANNEQFF.

The chain is built from TRBV12-3 or TRBV12-4 and TRBJ1-4. The CDR3 totals 14 residues. The CDR3 sequence: CASSPGTRNEKLFF.

According to its frequency, this clonotype is medium-sized. The chain couples TRBV7-9 to TRBJ1-4; TCRdb picks TRBD1, but there is no DNA to check that call. CDR1 SEHNR and CDR2 FQNEAQ come from the germline V gene (reference sequence). This CDR3 has 14 residues. The CDR3 region is CASSFEGTNEKLFF.